The clone carrying this TCR beta chain was picked up a small number of times. Its target is not known. CDR3 length: 16 residues. The germline V gene has CDR1 SGHDT and CDR2 YYEEEE. Trimming at V came to 2 bases and at J to 4 bases, leaving 6 bases not matched to a gene. TCRdb analysed the 5' RACE reads with MiXCR anew, one entry per CDR3 protein. The sample has roughly 190,000 distinct CDR3 sequences, 10% to 13% seen once. The entry originates in a study of T-cell memory formation after mild COVID-19. Findings and limits, study-wide: Memory from before infection featured some responding clones, which suggests cross-reactive memory joined. CD4/CD8 balance held among clones contracting day 15 to 85, and later expanders leaned CD4+.

The J gene is TRBJ1-5, the V gene TRBV5-6, with TRBD1 identical over 10 bases. The source material was PBMCs or a T cell subset sorted from them (not recorded which). The clonotype comes from a young man who had mild COVID-19 (a few samples of this study predate the infection). Cell type and time point are not known. The CDR3 bases are TGTGCCAGCAGCTTTGCGGGACAGGGGAGTAATCAGCCCCAGCATTTT. Its protein is CASSFAGQGSNQPQHF.